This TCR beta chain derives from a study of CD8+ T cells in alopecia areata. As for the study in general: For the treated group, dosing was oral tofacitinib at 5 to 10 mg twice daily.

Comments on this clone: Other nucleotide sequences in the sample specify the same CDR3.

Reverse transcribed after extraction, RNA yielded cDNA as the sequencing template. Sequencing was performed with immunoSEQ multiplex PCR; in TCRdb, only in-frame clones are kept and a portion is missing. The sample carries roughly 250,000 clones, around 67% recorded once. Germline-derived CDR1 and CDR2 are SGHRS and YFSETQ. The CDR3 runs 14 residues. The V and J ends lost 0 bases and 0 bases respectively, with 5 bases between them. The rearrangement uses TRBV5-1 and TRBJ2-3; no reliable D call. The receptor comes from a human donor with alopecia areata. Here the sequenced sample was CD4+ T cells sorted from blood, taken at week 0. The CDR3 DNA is TGCGCCAGCAGCTTGGAATCTAGCACAGATACGCAGTATTTT. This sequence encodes CASSLESSTDTQYF.